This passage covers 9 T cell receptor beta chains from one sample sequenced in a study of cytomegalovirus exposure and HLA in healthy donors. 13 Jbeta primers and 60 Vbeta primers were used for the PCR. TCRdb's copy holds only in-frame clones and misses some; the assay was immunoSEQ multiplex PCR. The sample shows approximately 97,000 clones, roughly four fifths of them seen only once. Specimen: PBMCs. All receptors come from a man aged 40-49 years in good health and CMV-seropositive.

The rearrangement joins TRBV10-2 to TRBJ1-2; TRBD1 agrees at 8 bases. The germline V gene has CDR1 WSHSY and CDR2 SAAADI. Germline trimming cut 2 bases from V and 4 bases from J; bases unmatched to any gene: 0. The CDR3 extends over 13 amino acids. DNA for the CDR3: TGCGCCAGCAGTGAGGGGACAGGCTATGGCTACACCTTC. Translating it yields CASSEGTGYGYTF.

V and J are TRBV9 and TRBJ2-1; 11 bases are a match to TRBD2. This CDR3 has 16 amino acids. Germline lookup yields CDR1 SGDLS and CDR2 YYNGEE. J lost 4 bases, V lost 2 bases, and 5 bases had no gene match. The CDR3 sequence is CASSVLGTSGYNEQFF. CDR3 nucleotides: TGTGCCAGCAGCGTTCTCGGGACTAGCGGATACAATGAGCAGTTCTTC.

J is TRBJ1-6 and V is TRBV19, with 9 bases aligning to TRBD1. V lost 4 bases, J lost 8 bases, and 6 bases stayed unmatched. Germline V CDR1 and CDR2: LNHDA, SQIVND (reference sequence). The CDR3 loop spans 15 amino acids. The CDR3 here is CASSRTGVRDSPLHF. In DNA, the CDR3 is TGTGCCAGTAGTAGGACAGGGGTAAGAGATTCACCCCTCCACTTT.

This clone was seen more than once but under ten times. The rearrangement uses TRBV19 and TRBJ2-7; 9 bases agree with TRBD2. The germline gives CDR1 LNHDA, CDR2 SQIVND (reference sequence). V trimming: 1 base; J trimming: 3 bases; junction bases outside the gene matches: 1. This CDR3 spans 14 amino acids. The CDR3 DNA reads TGTGCCAGTAGTATAGGACTAGCGGACTACGAGCAGTACTTC. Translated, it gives CASSIGLADYEQYF.

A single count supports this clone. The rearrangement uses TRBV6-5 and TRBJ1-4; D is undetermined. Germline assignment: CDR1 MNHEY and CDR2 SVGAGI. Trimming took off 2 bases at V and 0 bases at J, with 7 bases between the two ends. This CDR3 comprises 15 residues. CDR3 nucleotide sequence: TGTGCCAGCAGTTACGTCAGTGCAACTAATGAAAAACTGTTTTTT. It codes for CASSYVSATNEKLFF.

CDR3: CASSPGTSGWYEQFF. In DNA form, the CDR3 reads TGTGCCAGCAGTCCCGGGACTAGCGGGTGGTATGAGCAGTTCTTC. The genes are TRBV28 and TRBJ2-1, with 12 nucleotides matching TRBD2. The germline V gene encodes CDR1 MDHEN and CDR2 SYDVKM. With V trimmed by 5 bases and J by 8 bases, 7 bases remained unmatched. There are 15 residues in the CDR3.

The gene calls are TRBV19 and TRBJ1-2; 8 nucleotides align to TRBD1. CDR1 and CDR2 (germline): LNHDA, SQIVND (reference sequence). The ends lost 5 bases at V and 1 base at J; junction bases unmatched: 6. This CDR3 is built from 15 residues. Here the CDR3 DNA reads TGTGCCAGTAGTCCGCGGACAGGGAGTAACTATGGCTACACCTTC. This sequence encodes CASSPRTGSNYGYTF.

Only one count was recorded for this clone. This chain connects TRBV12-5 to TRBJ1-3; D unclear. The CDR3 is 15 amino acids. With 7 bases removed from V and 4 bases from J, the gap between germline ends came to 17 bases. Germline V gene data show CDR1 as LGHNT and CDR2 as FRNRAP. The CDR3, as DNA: TGTGCTAGTGCCTCCACCGGGGTAGGCGGAAACACCATATATTTT. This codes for CASASTGVGGNTIYF.

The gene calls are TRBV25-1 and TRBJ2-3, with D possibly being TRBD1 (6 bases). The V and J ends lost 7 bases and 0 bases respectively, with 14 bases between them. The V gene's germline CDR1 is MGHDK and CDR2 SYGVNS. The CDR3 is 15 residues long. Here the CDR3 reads CASTVSGGSTDTQYF. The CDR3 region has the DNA TGTGCCAGCACCGTATCTGGGGGCAGCACAGATACGCAGTATTTT.